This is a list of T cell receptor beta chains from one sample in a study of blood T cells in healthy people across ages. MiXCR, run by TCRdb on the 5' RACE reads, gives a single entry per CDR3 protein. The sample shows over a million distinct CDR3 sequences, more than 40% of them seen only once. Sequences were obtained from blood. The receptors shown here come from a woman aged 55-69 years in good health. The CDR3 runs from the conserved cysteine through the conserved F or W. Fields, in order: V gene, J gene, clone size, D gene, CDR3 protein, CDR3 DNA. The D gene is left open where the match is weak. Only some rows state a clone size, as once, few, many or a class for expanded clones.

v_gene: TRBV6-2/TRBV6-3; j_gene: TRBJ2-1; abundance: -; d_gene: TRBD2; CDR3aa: CASSYRSGSGDSNEQFF; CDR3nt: TGTGCCAGCAGTTACAGATCGGGTAGCGGGGATTCAAATGAGCAGTTCTTC
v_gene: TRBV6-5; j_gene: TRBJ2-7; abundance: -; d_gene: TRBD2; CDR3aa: CASSYLLAGVPYERYF; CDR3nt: TGTGCCAGCAGTTATCTCCTAGCGGGAGTCCCCTACGAGCGGTACTTC
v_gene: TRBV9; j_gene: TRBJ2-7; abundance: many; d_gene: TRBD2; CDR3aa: CASSASTSGSSYEQYF; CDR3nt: TGTGCCAGCAGCGCTTCGACTAGCGGGAGTTCCTACGAGCAGTACTTC
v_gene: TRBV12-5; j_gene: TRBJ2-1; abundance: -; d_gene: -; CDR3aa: CASGAGTGWEAGSSYNEQFF; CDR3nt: TGTGCTAGTGGTGCCGGGACAGGTTGGGAAGCGGGAAGCTCCTACAATGAGCAGTTCTTC
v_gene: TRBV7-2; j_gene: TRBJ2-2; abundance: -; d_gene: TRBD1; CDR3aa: CASSGRQGTGELFF; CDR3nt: TGTGCCAGCAGCGGTCGACAGGGGACCGGGGAGCTGTTTTTT
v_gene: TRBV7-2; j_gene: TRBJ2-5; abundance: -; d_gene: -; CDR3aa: CASSWTRETQYF; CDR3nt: TGTGCCAGCAGTTGGACGCGTGAGACCCAGTACTTC
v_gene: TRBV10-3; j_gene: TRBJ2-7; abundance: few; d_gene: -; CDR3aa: CAISEAQVYEQYF; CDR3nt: TGTGCCATCAGTGAGGCGCAGGTCTACGAGCAGTACTTC
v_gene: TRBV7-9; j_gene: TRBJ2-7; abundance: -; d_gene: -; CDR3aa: CASSTSSGGGSTHEQYF; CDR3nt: TGTGCCAGCAGCACAAGCTCTGGGGGCGGGAGCACCCACGAGCAGTACTTC
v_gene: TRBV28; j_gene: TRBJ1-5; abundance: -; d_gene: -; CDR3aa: CASSPAYHQPQHF; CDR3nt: TGTGCCAGCAGCCCCGCCTATCATCAGCCCCAGCATTTT
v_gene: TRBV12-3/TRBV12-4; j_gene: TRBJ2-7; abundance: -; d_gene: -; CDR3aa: CARSYRHEQYF; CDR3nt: TGTGCCCGCAGCTACAGGCACGAGCAGTACTTT
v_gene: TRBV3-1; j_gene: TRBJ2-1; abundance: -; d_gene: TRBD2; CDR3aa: CASSHLAGGRHEQFF; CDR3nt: TGTGCCAGCAGCCATCTCGCGGGAGGGCGGCATGAGCAGTTCTTC
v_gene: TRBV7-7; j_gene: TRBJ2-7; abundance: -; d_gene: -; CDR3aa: CASSLAPGDYEQYF; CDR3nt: TGTGCCAGCAGCTTAGCCCCAGGGGACTACGAGCAGTACTTC
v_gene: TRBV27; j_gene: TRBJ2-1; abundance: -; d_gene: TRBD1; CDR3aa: CASRQGAWGEQFF; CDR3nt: TGTGCCAGCAGACAGGGGGCGTGGGGTGAGCAGTTCTTC
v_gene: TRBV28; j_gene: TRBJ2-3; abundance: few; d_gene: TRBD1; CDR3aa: CASSLLRTGSFPDTQYF; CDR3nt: TGTGCCAGCAGTTTACTCCGGACAGGGAGCTTCCCAGATACGCAGTATTTT
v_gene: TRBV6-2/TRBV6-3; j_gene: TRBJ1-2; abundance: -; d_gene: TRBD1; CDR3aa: CASRSMPGQFIYGYTF; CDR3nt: TGTGCCAGCAGGAGCATGCCGGGACAGTTTATCTATGGCTACACCTTC
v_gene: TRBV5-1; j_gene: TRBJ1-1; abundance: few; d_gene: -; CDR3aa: CASSLGTLLREDTEAFF; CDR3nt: TGCGCCAGCAGCTTGGGAACCCTTCTGAGGGAAGACACTGAAGCTTTCTTT
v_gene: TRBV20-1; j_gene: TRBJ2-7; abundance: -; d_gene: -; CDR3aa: CSASGRSPYEQYF; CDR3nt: TGTAGTGCTAGTGGCCGGTCCCCGTACGAGCAGTACTTC
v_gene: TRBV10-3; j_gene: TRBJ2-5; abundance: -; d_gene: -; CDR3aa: CAISESRGDNEQYF; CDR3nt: TGTGCCATCAGTGAGTCGCGGGGAGACAATGAGCAGTACTTC
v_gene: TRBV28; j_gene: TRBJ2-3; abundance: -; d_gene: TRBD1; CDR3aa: CASSLLGGLTDTQYF; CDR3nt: TGTGCCAGCAGTTTATTAGGGGGCCTCACAGATACGCAGTATTTT
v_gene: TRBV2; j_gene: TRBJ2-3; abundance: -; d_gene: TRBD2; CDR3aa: CASSEATSGRALGTDTQYF; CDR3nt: TGTGCCAGCAGTGAAGCGACTAGCGGGAGGGCCCTCGGCACAGATACGCAGTATTTT
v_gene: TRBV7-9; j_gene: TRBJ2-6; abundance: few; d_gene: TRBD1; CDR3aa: CASSSWDRGLSGANVLTF; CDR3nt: TGTGCCAGCAGCTCGTGGGACAGGGGGCTTTCTGGGGCCAACGTCCTGACTTTC
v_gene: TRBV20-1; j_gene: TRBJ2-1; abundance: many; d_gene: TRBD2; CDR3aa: CSARVFGTTENEQFF; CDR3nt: TGCAGTGCTAGAGTTTTCGGGACTACCGAGAATGAGCAGTTCTTC
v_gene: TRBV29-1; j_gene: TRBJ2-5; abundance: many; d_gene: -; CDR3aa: CSVHPGRVQETQYF; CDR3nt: TGCAGCGTACATCCGGGACGGGTCCAAGAGACCCAGTACTTC
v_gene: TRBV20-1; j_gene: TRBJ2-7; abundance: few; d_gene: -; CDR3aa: CSAREGSRYEQYF; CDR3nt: TGCAGTGCTAGAGAGGGTAGCAGATACGAGCAGTACTTC
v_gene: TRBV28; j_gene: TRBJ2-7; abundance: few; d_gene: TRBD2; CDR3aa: CASSLPGTSGRSPYREQYF; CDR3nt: TGTGCCAGCAGTTTACCGGGGACTAGCGGGAGGTCTCCCTATCGCGAGCAGTACTTC
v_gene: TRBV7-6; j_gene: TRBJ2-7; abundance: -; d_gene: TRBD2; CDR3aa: CASSLASGGDEQYF; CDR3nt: TGTGCCAGCAGCTTAGCATCGGGGGGGGATGAGCAGTACTTC
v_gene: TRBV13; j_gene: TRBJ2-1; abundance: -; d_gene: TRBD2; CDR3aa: CASSFTSGRALSYNEQFF; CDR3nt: TGTGCCAGCAGTTTTACTAGCGGGAGGGCCCTTAGCTACAATGAGCAGTTCTTC
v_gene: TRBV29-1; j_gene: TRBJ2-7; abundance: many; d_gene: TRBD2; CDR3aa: CSVESGVYEQYF; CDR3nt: TGCAGCGTTGAAAGCGGGGTTTACGAGCAGTACTTC
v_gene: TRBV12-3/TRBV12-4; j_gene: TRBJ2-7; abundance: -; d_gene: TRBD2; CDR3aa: CASSLSGGDVGTSGLEQYF; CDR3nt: TGTGCCAGCAGTTTATCGGGCGGGGACGTCGGGACTAGCGGACTCGAGCAGTACTTC
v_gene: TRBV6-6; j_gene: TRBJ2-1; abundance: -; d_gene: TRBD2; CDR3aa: CASSYHGLAGENEQFF; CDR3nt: TGTGCCAGCAGTTATCACGGACTAGCGGGAGAAAATGAGCAGTTCTTC
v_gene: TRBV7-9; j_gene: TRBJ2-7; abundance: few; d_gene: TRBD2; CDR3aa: CASSLMKAGGLYEQYF; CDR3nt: TGTGCCAGCAGCCTCATGAAAGCGGGAGGGTTGTACGAGCAGTACTTC
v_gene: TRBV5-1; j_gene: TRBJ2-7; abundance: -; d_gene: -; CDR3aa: CASSLAAGIYEQYF; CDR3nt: TGCGCCAGCAGCTTGGCCGCGGGGATCTACGAGCAGTACTTC
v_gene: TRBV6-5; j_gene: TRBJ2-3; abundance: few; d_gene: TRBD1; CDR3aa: CASSPQGAFSTDTQYF; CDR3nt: TGTGCCAGCAGTCCACAGGGGGCGTTTTCCACAGATACGCAGTATTTT
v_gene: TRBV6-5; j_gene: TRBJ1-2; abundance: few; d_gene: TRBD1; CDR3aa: CASRDRVHGYTF; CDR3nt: TGTGCCAGCAGGGACAGGGTCCATGGCTACACCTTC
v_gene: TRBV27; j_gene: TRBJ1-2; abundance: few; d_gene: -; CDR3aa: CASKSGNYGYTF; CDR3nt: TGTGCCAGCAAGTCGGGGAACTATGGCTACACCTTC
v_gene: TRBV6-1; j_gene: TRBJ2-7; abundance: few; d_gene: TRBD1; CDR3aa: CASSERWDSSYEQYF; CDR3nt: TGTGCCAGCAGTGAAAGGTGGGACAGCTCCTACGAGCAGTACTTC
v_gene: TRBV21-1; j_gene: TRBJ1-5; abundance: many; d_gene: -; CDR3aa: CASSPDRALSSNQPQHF; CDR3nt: TGTGCCAGCAGCCCCGACAGGGCCCTGAGTAGCAATCAGCCCCAGCATTTT
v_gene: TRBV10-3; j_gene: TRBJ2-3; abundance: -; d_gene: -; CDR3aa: CAISGLDGSDTQYF; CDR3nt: TGTGCCATCAGTGGACTAGACGGGTCAGATACGCAGTATTTT
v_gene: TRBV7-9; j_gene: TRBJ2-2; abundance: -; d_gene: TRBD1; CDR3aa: CASWRTGDTGELFF; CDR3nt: TGTGCCAGTTGGAGGACAGGGGACACCGGGGAGCTGTTTTTT
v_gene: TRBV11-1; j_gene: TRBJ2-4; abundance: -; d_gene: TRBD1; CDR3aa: CASSGQGASSNIQYF; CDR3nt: TGTGCCAGCTCGGGACAGGGGGCGTCTTCAAACATTCAGTACTTC
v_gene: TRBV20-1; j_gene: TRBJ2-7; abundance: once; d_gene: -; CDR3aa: CSARDLRIAESYEQYF; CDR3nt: TGCAGTGCTAGAGATCTTCGGATAGCGGAATCCTACGAGCAGTACTTC
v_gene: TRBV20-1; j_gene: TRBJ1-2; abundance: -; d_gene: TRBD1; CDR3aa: CSARRRDREGYTF; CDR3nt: TGCAGTGCTAGACGGCGGGACAGGGAGGGCTACACCTTC
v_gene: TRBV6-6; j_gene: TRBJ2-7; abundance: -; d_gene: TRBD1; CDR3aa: CASSSSGQSDEQYF; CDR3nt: TGTGCCAGCAGTTCATCGGGACAGAGTGACGAGCAGTACTTC
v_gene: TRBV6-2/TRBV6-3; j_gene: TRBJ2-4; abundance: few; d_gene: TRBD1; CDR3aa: CASSSGTGVAVAKNIQYF; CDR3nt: TGTGCCAGCAGTTCAGGGACAGGGGTTGCAGTGGCCAAAAACATTCAGTACTTC
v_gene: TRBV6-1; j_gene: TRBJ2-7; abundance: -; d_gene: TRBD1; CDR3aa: CASSLAGQGPAYEQYF; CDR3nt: TGTGCCAGCAGCCTTGCGGGACAGGGCCCCGCCTACGAGCAGTACTTC
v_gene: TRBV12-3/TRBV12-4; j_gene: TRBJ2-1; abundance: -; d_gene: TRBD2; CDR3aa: CARKDERENNEQFF; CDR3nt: TGTGCCAGGAAGGACGAGCGGGAGAACAATGAGCAGTTCTTC
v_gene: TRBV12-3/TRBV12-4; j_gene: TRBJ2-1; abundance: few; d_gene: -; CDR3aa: CASSLRRTLYNEQFF; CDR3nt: TGTGCCAGCAGCCTCCGCAGGACCCTCTACAATGAGCAGTTCTTC
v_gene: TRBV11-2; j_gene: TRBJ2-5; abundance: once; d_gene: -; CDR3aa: CASSLGEARETQYF; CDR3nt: TGTGCCAGCAGCTTAGGAGAGGCCAGGGAGACCCAGTACTTC
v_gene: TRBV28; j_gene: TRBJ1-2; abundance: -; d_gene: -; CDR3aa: CASSLPQGASYGYTF; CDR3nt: TGTGCCAGCAGTTTACCTCAGGGAGCCAGTTATGGCTACACCTTC
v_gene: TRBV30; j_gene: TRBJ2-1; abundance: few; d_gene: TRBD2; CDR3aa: CAWSGQLAGAGEQFF; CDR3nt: TGTGCCTGGAGTGGCCAACTAGCGGGAGCAGGGGAGCAGTTCTTC
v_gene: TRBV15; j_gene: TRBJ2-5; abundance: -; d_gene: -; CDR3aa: CATSRDDTAPRETQYF; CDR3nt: TGTGCCACCAGCAGAGATGACACCGCCCCGCGGGAGACCCAGTACTTC
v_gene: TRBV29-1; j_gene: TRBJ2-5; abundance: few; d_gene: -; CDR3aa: CSVVIAERQETQYF; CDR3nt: TGCAGCGTTGTAATAGCGGAGAGGCAAGAGACCCAGTACTTC
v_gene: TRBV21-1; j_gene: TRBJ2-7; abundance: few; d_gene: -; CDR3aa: CASSKEICGRGYSYEQYF; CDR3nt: TGTGCCAGCAGCAAAGAGATCTGCGGCAGGGGCTACTCCTACGAGCAGTACTTC
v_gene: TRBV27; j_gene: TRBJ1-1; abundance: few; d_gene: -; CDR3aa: CASSFSGWAFF; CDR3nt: TGTGCCAGCAGTTTTTCAGGTTGGGCTTTCTTT
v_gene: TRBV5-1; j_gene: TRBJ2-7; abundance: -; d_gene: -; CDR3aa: CASSSDGAYEQYF; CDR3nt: TGCGCCAGCAGCTCGGACGGGGCCTACGAGCAGTACTTC